Described below is a single TCR beta chain sequence and its context. 13 Jbeta primers and 60 Vbeta primers were used for the PCR. Sequencing used immunoSEQ multiplex PCR; TCRdb keeps in-frame clones, though not all of them. The sample has 70,000 to 100,000 clones; approximately 80% are singletons. The data are from a study of cytomegalovirus exposure and HLA in healthy donors. Study at large: The early release's HLA-typed donors yielded 65 million to 85 million unique TCRs. Caucasian-associated ancestry cluster membership applied to approximately 84% of several hundred genotyped donors.

The source is a woman between 50 and 59 years old in good health and CMV-seropositive. Sequenced sample: PBMCs.

CDR3 bases: TGTGCCAGCTCAGGACTAGCGGGAGGGTTCGGGTTCAATGAGCAGTTCTTC. It codes for CASSGLAGGFGFNEQFF. This chain joins TRBV9 and TRBJ2-1, with 15 bases that match TRBD2. From germline, CDR1 is SGDLS and CDR2 YYNGEE. With 7 bases clipped from V and 6 bases from J, the junction kept 11 bases outside the gene matches. This CDR3 has 17 amino acids.